Below are 28 T cell receptor beta chains sequenced from a single sample in a study of T cell responses to AZD1222 COVID-19 vaccine (dated by TCRdb to the early 2020s). Sample time point, as interpreted from the label and publication: baseline before first vaccination. The library was built by means of the immunoSEQ multiplex PCR assay. TCRdb's version of the immuneACCESS table is confined to in-frame rearrangements and falls short of the full clone set. An unresolved V gene accounts for under half of the shortfall where checked; the remainder is of unknown origin. In all, the sample holds some 180,000 clones, and almost 95% of those were seen once. The ten biggest clones cover roughly a tenth of the sample. The source material was peripheral blood, sampled on day 0 of AZD1222 vaccination. The receptors stem from an adult in good health.

The rearrangement uses TRBV28 and TRBJ1-1; D unresolved. The CDR3 loop spans 13 amino acids. Germline CDR1 reads MDHEN; CDR2 reads SYDVKM. V was cut by 8 bases and J by 7 bases, with 17 bases left in between. The CDR3 loop reads CASRIQTDGEAFF. CDR3 DNA sequence: TGTGCCAGCCGAATACAAACAGACGGTGAAGCTTTCTTT.

The chain couples TRBV21-1 to TRBJ1-5. TRBV21-1 is tagged as a pseudogene. This CDR3 has 16 residues. DNA of the CDR3: TGTGCCAGCAGCAAAAAGTTTGGGGGGGCAGGTCAGCCCCAGCATTTT. Its translation is CASSKKFGGAGQPQHF.

The chain employs TRBV7-9 and TRBJ2-5, with 8 bases matching TRBD2. Germline V gene data show CDR1 as SEHNR and CDR2 as FQNEAQ (reference sequence). The V and J ends lost 5 bases and 4 bases, in that order; junction bases with no gene match: 9. The CDR3 totals 15 residues. CDR3 nucleotides: TGTGCCAGCAGCCCTATCGAACGGGGGGGAGAGACCCAGTACTTC. It translates to CASSPIERGGETQYF.

The chain has TRBV19 and TRBJ1-2; D uncertain. The V gene lost 7 bases and the J gene lost 2 bases, with 14 bases spanning the gap. The CDR3 has 14 residues. Looked up from germline, CDR1 is LNHDA and CDR2 is SQIVND (reference sequence). CDR3 sequence (DNA): TGTGCCAGTAATGAAGAAGGCGCCAACTATGGCTACACCTTC. As protein: CASNEEGANYGYTF.

This clone showed up just a few times. The rearrangement uses TRBV24-1 and TRBJ2-2, with D hard to call. CDR1 KGHDR and CDR2 SFDVKD come from the germline V gene. V was shortened by 9 bases and J by 4 bases, with 8 bases between the two germline ends. The CDR3 is 12 residues long. The CDR3, as DNA: TGTGCCACCCGCACGGGCACCGGGGAGCTGTTTTTT. This encodes CATRTGTGELFF.

V gene TRBV4-1 combines with J gene TRBJ2-1; 10 bases align to TRBD2. J gave up 7 bases and V 5 bases, and 11 bases lay outside the gene matches. CDR1 and CDR2 from the germline V gene are MGHRA and YSYEKL. This CDR3 is built from 16 residues. The CDR3 DNA reads as TGCGCCAGCAGCGCTTTTCTAGCGGGAGAAGGTAATGAGCAGTTCTTC. This gives the protein CASSAFLAGEGNEQFF.

This clone was detected a few times. The J gene is TRBJ1-1, the V gene TRBV30; D is unresolved. The length of the CDR3 is 12 residues. V dropped 2 bases and J dropped 4 bases, with 8 bases sitting between them. Germline V gene data show CDR1 as GTSNPN and CDR2 as SVGIG (reference sequence). Written as DNA, the CDR3 is TGTGCCTGGAGTCTGGCAGTCACTGAAGCTTTCTTT. It encodes CAWSLAVTEAFF.

The V gene is TRBV6-5, the J gene TRBJ1-4; weak D call: TRBD1 (6 bases). V lost 7 bases and J lost 8, with 17 bases in between. The CDR3 spans 14 residues. From germline, CDR1 is MNHEY and CDR2 SVGAGI. The CDR3 sequence is CASISGAALEKLFF. The CDR3 DNA follows: TGTGCCAGCATTTCAGGGGCGGCTCTGGAAAAACTGTTTTTT.

The V call is TRBV6-6, the J call TRBJ1-2, with D possibly matching TRBD1 (6 bases). Germline lookup yields CDR1 MNHNY and CDR2 SVGAGI (reference sequence). CDR3 length equals 12 residues. V gave up 3 bases and J gave up 8 bases, with 10 bases separating them. CDR3 region: CASSYWTEGYTF. The CDR3 DNA reads as TGTGCCAGCAGTTATTGGACAGAAGGCTACACCTTC.

The V and J genes are TRBV18 and TRBJ1-6; D is undetermined. The V and J ends lost 1 base and 4 bases respectively, with 8 bases between them. The CDR3 runs to 15 residues. From germline, CDR1 is KGHSH and CDR2 LQKENI. The CDR3 DNA reads TGTGCCAGCTCACCACAATCCGGTTATAATTCACCCCTCCACTTT. Translating gives CASSPQSGYNSPLHF.

The rearrangement joins TRBV5-8 to TRBJ2-2; no clear D gene. CDR1 is SGHTS and CDR2 is YDEGEE in the germline V gene. This CDR3 is built from 15 residues. V was cut by 3 bases and J by 4 bases, with 13 bases left in between. The CDR3 nucleotides read TGTGCCAGCAGCTCAGTAGAGAGAGGCACCGGGGAGCTGTTTTTT. Translation: CASSSVERGTGELFF. Full variable domain (rest looked up from reference TRBV5-8 and TRBJ2-2): EAGVTQSPTHLIKTRGQQATLRCSPISGHTSVYWYQQALGLGLQFLLWYDEGEERNRGNFPPRFSGRQFPNYSSELNVNALELEDSALYLCASSSVERGTGELFFGEGSRLTVL.

This chain joins TRBV7-9 and TRBJ1-2; D might be TRBD1 (5 bases). Germline CDR1 is SEHNR and CDR2 is FQNEAQ (reference sequence). V lost 4 bases and J 8 bases, leaving 14 bases between the germline ends. CDR3 length: 13 residues. The CDR3 loop reads CASSSIPGRGYTF. The CDR3, as DNA: TGTGCCAGCAGCTCAATTCCAGGGAGGGGCTACACCTTC.

This chain joins TRBV12-3 or TRBV12-4 and TRBJ1-1, with D unclear. V gave up 5 bases and J gave up 9 bases, with 7 bases separating them. This CDR3 is 10 amino acids long. CDR3 DNA: TGTGCCAGCAGTATCGGAAAAGCTTTCTTT. It translates to CASSIGKAFF.

The CDR3 loop reads CASSLGSGNRFYEQYF. CDR3 DNA: TGTGCCAGCAGCTTGGGATCGGGTAACAGATTCTACGAGCAGTACTTC. The chain is built from TRBV5-6 and TRBJ2-7; no firm D call. The CDR3 runs 16 residues. V lost 0 bases and J lost 3, with 16 bases in between. CDR1 is SGHDT and CDR2 is YYEEEE in the germline V gene. The full variable domain, rest sourced from reference TRBV5-6 and TRBJ2-7, is DAGVTQSPTHLIKTRGQQVTLRCSPKSGHDTVSWYQQALGQGPQFIFQYYEEEERQRGNFPDRFSGHQFPNYSSELNVNALLLGDSALYLCASSLGSGNRFYEQYFGPGTRLTVT.

This clone was seen only once. The gene calls are TRBV5-4 and TRBJ1-2; 11 bases match TRBD1. CDR3 size: 15 residues. The V segment lost 0 bases and the J segment 7 bases; nucleotides outside the gene matches: 5. CDR1 is SGHNT and CDR2 is YYREEE in the germline V gene (reference sequence). This CDR3 is CASSLDGQGASGYTF. The CDR3 coding sequence is TGTGCCAGCAGCTTGGATGGACAGGGGGCGAGTGGCTACACCTTC.

J is TRBJ1-5 and V is TRBV27; D gene unclear. Germline V CDR1 and CDR2: MNHEY, SMNVEV (reference sequence). The ends were cut back, 1 base at V and 4 bases at J, with 8 bases in the middle. CDR3 length: 14 residues. CDR3 loop: CASSLLGWNQPQHF. As DNA, the CDR3 is TGTGCCAGCAGTTTATTGGGCTGGAATCAGCCCCAGCATTTT.

This clone has just one count. This chain links TRBV3-1 (or the pseudogene TRBV3-2) with TRBJ1-3; maybe TRBD1 (5 bases). The germline V gene has CDR1 LGHDT and CDR2 YNNKEL (reference sequence). The CDR3 length is 15 residues. The V gene lost 3 bases and the J gene lost 1 base, with 10 bases spanning the gap. The CDR3 DNA sequence: TGTGCCAGCAGCCAGCCCAGGGTGTCTGGAAACACCATATATTTT. Encoded protein: CASSQPRVSGNTIYF.

This chain uses TRBV27 with TRBJ1-6; 8 nucleotides agree with TRBD1. CDR1 MNHEY and CDR2 SMNVEV come from the germline V gene (reference sequence). Trimming removed 5 bases from V and 10 bases from J; junction bases left unmatched: 10. CDR3 length: 15 amino acids. CDR3 residues: CASSPGQGGGSPLHF. The CDR3 DNA is TGTGCCAGCAGTCCAGGACAGGGAGGTGGGTCACCCCTCCACTTT.

The chain has TRBV27 and TRBJ1-2; 10 nucleotides align to TRBD1. Trimming took 5 bases from V and 4 from J; bases not matched to a gene: 7. The CDR3 is 15 residues long. CDR1 and CDR2 (germline): MNHEY, SMNVEV (reference sequence). The chain's CDR3 is CASSPRTGGAYGYTF. CDR3 sequence (DNA): TGTGCCAGCAGTCCGAGGACAGGGGGGGCCTATGGCTACACCTTC.

CDR3 bases: TGTGCCAGCAGTAAACTAGCGGGAACTTACAATGAGCAGTTCTTC. Translating gives CASSKLAGTYNEQFF. The J gene is TRBJ2-1, the V gene TRBV6-4, with TRBD2 matching over 10 bases. The CDR3 loop spans 15 amino acids. V was clipped by 5 bases and J by 4 bases; unmatched bases: 5. CDR1 is MRHNA, CDR2 SNTAGT, per germline.

This chain links TRBV18 with TRBJ1-3; TRBD1 is a possible D gene (5 bases). Germline values: CDR1 KGHSH, CDR2 LQKENI. The CDR3 is 15 residues long. V was clipped by 3 bases and J by 4 bases, with 13 bases between them. CDR3 loop: CASSPLAGSGNTIYF. CDR3 nucleotide sequence: TGTGCCAGCTCACCTTTGGCAGGGAGCGGAAACACCATATATTTT.

The chain carries TRBV5-1 and TRBJ2-3, with D perhaps TRBD1 or TRBD2 (5 bases each). V was clipped by 0 bases and J by 0 bases, with 8 bases between them. CDR3 size: 15 residues. Germline assignment: CDR1 SGHRS and CDR2 YFSETQ. In DNA form, the CDR3 reads TGCGCCAGCAGCTTGGACGAGGGGAGCACAGATACGCAGTATTTT. Protein: CASSLDEGSTDTQYF.

J is TRBJ1-5 and V is TRBV6-5; D gene unclear. CDR1 and CDR2 from the germline V gene are MNHEY and SVGAGI. Trimming shortened V by 6 bases and J by 1 base, and 4 bases separated the two germline ends. The CDR3 spans 12 residues. CDR3 region: CASRGSNQPQHF. CDR3 in DNA: TGTGCCAGCAGGGGAAGCAATCAGCCCCAGCATTTT.

This chain links TRBV7-2 with TRBJ1-1, with TRBD1 matching 8 bases. The V and J ends lost 1 base and 4 bases, in that order; junction bases with no gene match: 2. The CDR3 covers 14 residues. Per germline, CDR1 SGHTA and CDR2 FQGNSA. CDR3 sequence reads: CASSLVTGGTEAFF. CDR3 bases: TGTGCCAGCAGCTTAGTTACAGGGGGCACTGAAGCTTTCTTT. Supplemented by reference TRBV7-2 and TRBJ1-1, the full variable domain reads GAGVSQSPSNKVTEKGKDVELRCDPISGHTALYWYRQSLGQGLEFLIYFQGNSAPDKSGLPSDRFSAERTGGSVSTLTIQRTQQEDSAVYLCASSLVTGGTEAFFGQGTRLTVV.

The chain has TRBV19 and TRBJ2-5; 8 bases match TRBD1. CDR1 and CDR2 (germline): LNHDA, SQIVND (reference sequence). This CDR3 is built from 13 residues. V gave up 5 bases and J gave up 4 bases; unmatched junction bases: 3. CDR3 protein: CASSQGARETQYF. The CDR3 nucleotides read TGTGCCAGTAGTCAGGGGGCGCGAGAGACCCAGTACTTC.

The chain couples TRBV24-1 to TRBJ1-2; no firm D call. The V and J ends lost 3 bases and 2 bases respectively, with 3 bases between them. The CDR3 runs 12 residues. The germline V gene has CDR1 KGHDR and CDR2 SFDVKD. The CDR3 protein is CATSDQNYGYTF. CDR3 DNA: TGTGCCACCAGTGATCAGAACTATGGCTACACCTTC.

The chain uses TRBV11-2 and TRBJ2-2; D possibly uses TRBD1 or TRBD2 (5 bases each). CDR1 is SGHAT, CDR2 FQNNGV, per germline. Deletions cut 4 bases from V and 7 bases from J, with 13 bases between. CDR3 length equals 14 residues. CDR3 in DNA: TGTGCCAGCAGCTGGGGACGAACCAGCGGGGAGCTGTTTTTT. Protein: CASSWGRTSGELFF.

The chain has TRBV5-1 and TRBJ2-2; no firm D call. The germline gives CDR1 SGHRS, CDR2 YFSETQ. The V end was cut by 3 bases, the J end by 8 bases, with 8 bases between. The length of the CDR3 is 12 residues. This chain's CDR3 is CASSSSGGELFF. Here the CDR3 DNA reads TGCGCCAGCAGCTCATCTGGTGGGGAGCTGTTTTTT.